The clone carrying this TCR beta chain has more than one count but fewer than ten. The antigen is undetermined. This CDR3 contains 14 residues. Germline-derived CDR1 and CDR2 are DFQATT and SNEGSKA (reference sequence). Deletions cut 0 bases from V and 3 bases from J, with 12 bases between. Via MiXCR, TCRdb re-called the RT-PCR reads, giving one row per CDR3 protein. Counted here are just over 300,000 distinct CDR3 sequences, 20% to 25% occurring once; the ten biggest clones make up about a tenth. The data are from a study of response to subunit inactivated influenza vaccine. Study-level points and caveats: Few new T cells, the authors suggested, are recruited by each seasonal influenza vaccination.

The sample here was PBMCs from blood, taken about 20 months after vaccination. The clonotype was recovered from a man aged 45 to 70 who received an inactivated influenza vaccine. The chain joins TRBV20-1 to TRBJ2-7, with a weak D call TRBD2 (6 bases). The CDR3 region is CSARDLAGNYEQYF. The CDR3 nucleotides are TGCAGTGCTAGAGATCTGGCGGGAAACTACGAGCAGTACTTC.